Below are 21 T cell receptor beta chains sequenced from a single sample in a study of monozygotic twins with inflammatory bowel disease. TCRdb re-analyzed the 5' RACE reads; it lists each CDR3 protein once, without DNA. This table lists around 230,000 distinct CDR3 sequences. Sequencing was done on a sample of blood. The receptor source for this set is a human donor with ulcerative colitis or Crohn's disease, or a healthy co-twin of an affected twin (not recorded which).

V and J are TRBV7-6 and TRBJ1-3. The length of the CDR3 is 15 residues. The germline CDR1 and CDR2 sequences are SGHVS and FNYEAQ. The CDR3 loop is CASSLVGPTGNTIYF.

This chain connects TRBV12-3 or TRBV12-4 to TRBJ1-4. There are 15 residues in the CDR3. The CDR3 region is CASSWGRAFNEKLFF.

The chain has TRBV24-1 and TRBJ2-2; TCRdb's D call of TRBD1 is untestable without DNA. Germline CDR1 reads KGHDR; CDR2 reads SFDVKD. The CDR3 has 14 residues. CDR3 residues: CATSYADRPGELFF.

The chain has TRBV5-1 and TRBJ2-2; without DNA, the TCRdb call of TRBD1 cannot be checked. This CDR3 has 17 amino acids. Germline values: CDR1 SGHRS, CDR2 YFSETQ. This CDR3 is CASSLAPVTADTGELFF.

The chain recombines TRBV12-3 or TRBV12-4 with TRBJ2-7; lacking DNA, the TRBD1 call made by TCRdb goes unchecked. This CDR3 is 14 amino acids long. CDR3 region: CASSLRGGLNEQYF.

V is TRBV29-1 and J is TRBJ2-7. Germline V gene data show CDR1 as SQVTM and CDR2 as ANQGSEA. CDR3 length: 13 residues. CDR3 protein: CSVGVRASYEQYF.

The chain recombines TRBV20-1 with TRBJ1-5; TCRdb indicates TRBD1, and absent DNA this call remains unverified. CDR3 length: 15 amino acids. The germline CDR1 and CDR2 sequences are DFQATT and SNEGSKA (reference sequence). CDR3 in amino acids: CSVRVPGALLQPQHF.

The chain couples TRBV12-3 or TRBV12-4 to TRBJ1-3; TCRdb indicates TRBD1, and absent DNA this call remains unverified. There are 16 residues in the CDR3. CDR3 sequence reads: CASSQTNRVSGNTIYF.

The chain carries TRBV20-1 and TRBJ2-3. CDR3 size: 15 residues. Germline CDR1 is DFQATT and CDR2 is SNEGSKA (reference sequence). The CDR3 spells CSARDYRESTDTQYF.

The chain combines TRBV5-1 with TRBJ2-3. CDR1 and CDR2 (germline): SGHRS, YFSETQ. This CDR3 is built from 15 residues. Here the CDR3 reads CASSIQGPSTDTQYF.

The chain couples TRBV5-1 to TRBJ1-2. CDR1 is SGHRS and CDR2 is YFSETQ in the germline V gene. CDR3 length: 11 residues. The chain's CDR3 is CASNDGYGYTF.

The chain recombines TRBV20-1 with TRBJ1-1. Germline CDR1 DFQATT, CDR2 SNEGSKA (reference sequence). The CDR3 contains 13 residues. Here the CDR3 reads CSPLWAGGTEAFF.

CDR3 protein: CASSQDPPSGDEKLFF. V gene TRBV4-1 combines with J gene TRBJ1-4; TCRdb outputs TRBD1, but without DNA this stays unchecked. The CDR3 loop spans 16 amino acids. The germline gives CDR1 MGHRA, CDR2 YSYEKL.

This chain connects TRBV5-1 to TRBJ2-5. The CDR3 is made up of 14 amino acids. The V gene's germline CDR1 is SGHRS and CDR2 YFSETQ. The CDR3 sequence is CASNDGSLMETQYF.

The chain is built from TRBV5-1 and TRBJ2-5; the D gene TCRdb calls, TRBD1, cannot be checked with no DNA. Germline lookup yields CDR1 SGHRS and CDR2 YFSETQ. The CDR3 loop spans 15 amino acids. CDR3 sequence reads: CASSSTGDRGETQYF. Filled out from reference TRBV5-1 and TRBJ2-5, the complete variable domain reads KAGVTQTPRYLIKTRGQQVTLSCSPISGHRSVSWYQQTPGQGLQFLFEYFSETQRNKGNFPGRFSGRQFSNSRSEMNVSTLELGDSALYLCASSSTGDRGETQYFGPGTRLLVL.

V is TRBV2 and J is TRBJ2-7; TCRdb picks TRBD1, but there is no DNA to check that call. Germline V gives CDR1 SNHLY, CDR2 FYNNEI. CDR3 length: 13 residues. The CDR3 region is CASSPGASYEQYF.

The V gene is TRBV5-1, the J gene TRBJ2-1; with no DNA, the TCRdb D assignment of TRBD2 cannot be verified. Germline V CDR1 and CDR2: SGHRS, YFSETQ. The CDR3 is 17 residues long. CDR3 in amino acids: CASSPPRLAGGYNEQFF.

The chain combines TRBV12-3 or TRBV12-4 with TRBJ1-5. CDR3 length: 15 amino acids. The CDR3 sequence: CASSFRQSSNQPQHF.

The chain employs TRBV15 and TRBJ2-1; TCRdb reports TRBD1, a call that lacks DNA to check it against. Germline V gene data show CDR1 as LNHNV and CDR2 as YYDKDF (reference sequence). This CDR3 is 14 amino acids long. CDR3 sequence reads: CATTGTVSFNEQFF.

This CDR3 is CSASDRGRKLFF. The V call is TRBV20-1, the J call TRBJ1-4; TCRdb's assignment of TRBD1 cannot be checked, as there is no DNA. The CDR3 runs 12 residues. Germline assignment: CDR1 DFQATT and CDR2 SNEGSKA (reference sequence).

CDR3 residues: CASSLVSSNEQFF. The chain recombines TRBV7-3 with TRBJ2-1. From germline, CDR1 is SGHTA and CDR2 FQGTGA. CDR3 length: 13 residues.